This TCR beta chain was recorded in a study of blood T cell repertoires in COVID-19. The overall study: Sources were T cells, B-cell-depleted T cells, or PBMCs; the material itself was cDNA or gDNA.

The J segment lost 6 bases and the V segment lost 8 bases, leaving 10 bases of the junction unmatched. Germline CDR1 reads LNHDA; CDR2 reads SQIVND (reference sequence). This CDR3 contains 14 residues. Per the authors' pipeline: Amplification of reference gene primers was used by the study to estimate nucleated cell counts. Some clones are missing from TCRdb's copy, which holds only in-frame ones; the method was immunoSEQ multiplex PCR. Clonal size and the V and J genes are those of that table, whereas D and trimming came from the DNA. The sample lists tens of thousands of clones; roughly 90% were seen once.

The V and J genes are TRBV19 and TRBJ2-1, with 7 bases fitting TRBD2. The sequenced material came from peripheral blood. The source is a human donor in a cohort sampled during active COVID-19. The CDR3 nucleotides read TGTGCCAGTGCTGGCGGGAGAGCAGGCAATGAGCAGTTCTTC. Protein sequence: CASAGGRAGNEQFF.